These T cell receptor beta chains were read from a single sample in a study of response to subunit inactivated influenza vaccine. TCRdb analysed the RT-PCR reads with MiXCR anew, one entry per CDR3 protein. The sample yields roughly 520,000 distinct CDR3 sequences, 25% seen once. The sequencing used CD4+ T cells sorted from PBMCs, collected less than 6 days after vaccination. The receptors here all came from a man aged 50 to 59 who received an inactivated influenza vaccine. Both conserved end residues are part of each CDR3. Where a row states a size, it is once, few, many or the class of an expanded clone; other rows omit it.

few,TRBV6-2/TRBV6-3,TRBJ2-5,CASSRPRHGETQYF
.,TRBV2,TRBJ2-3,CASKTGSHTDTQYF
.,TRBV5-1,TRBJ1-1,CASSLGKGWDTEAFF
.,TRBV4-2,TRBJ1-4,CASSQGDSVGEKLFF
few,TRBV29-1,TRBJ2-5,CSVPGLAGETQYF
.,TRBV9,TRBJ2-5,CASSVGPEAVTQYF
.,TRBV12-3/TRBV12-4,TRBJ2-1,CASSLISGSYNEQFF
.,TRBV9,TRBJ1-1,CASSAVQGLITEAFF
few,TRBV5-1,TRBJ1-1,CASRQGARTEAFF
.,TRBV7-9,TRBJ2-6,CASSAPYSGANVLTF
.,TRBV6-2/TRBV6-3,TRBJ2-1,CASSYSRNWWNEQFF
.,TRBV9,TRBJ2-7,CASSPSAVSYEQYF